The 29 T cell receptor beta chains reported below all come from one sample, sequenced in a study of blood T cells in healthy people across ages. A J-beta primer mix and a sample-barcoded 5' primer were used in a second PCR of roughly 6 to 11 cycles. TCRdb re-derived calls from the 5' RACE reads in MiXCR, one entry per CDR3 protein. The sample has 1,100,000 or so distinct CDR3 sequences, around 45% seen once; the top ten hold approximately 20%. The sequenced material came from blood. All receptors derive from a woman aged 55-70 years in good health.

V and J are TRBV20-1 and TRBJ2-5; D not resolved. Trimming stripped 1 base from V and 1 base from J, with 10 bases between. Per the germline V gene, CDR1 is DFQATT and CDR2 is SNEGSKA (reference sequence). The CDR3 is 14 residues long. The CDR3 nucleotides read TGCAGTGCTAGAGCCCAGCCCCCCCAAGAGACCCAGTACTTC. Its protein product is CSARAQPPQETQYF.

This clonotype was detected only a few times. The CDR3 DNA reads as TGCGCCAGCAGCCAAGACGGGACTCCATACACCTACGAGCAGTACTTC. Translated, it gives CASSQDGTPYTYEQYF. The V call is TRBV4-1, the J call TRBJ2-5, with D possibly being TRBD2 (6 bases). The end of the DNA fits TRBJ2-7 better, so the J call may be wrong. The length of the CDR3 is 16 residues. Germline CDR1 MGHRA, CDR2 YSYEKL.

This clonotype has ten or more counts. The J gene is TRBJ2-7, the V gene TRBV18; D remains ambiguous. Germline values: CDR1 KGHSH, CDR2 LQKENI. This CDR3 contains 15 residues. Trimming pared 3 bases from V and 2 bases from J, leaving 14 bases between. Written as DNA, the CDR3 is TGTGCCAGCTCACCGACGGACGGCCTTGCCTACGAGCAGTACTTC. Protein sequence: CASSPTDGLAYEQYF.

Remarks on this clonotype: Possible read error: a much larger clone is one base away. The chain combines TRBV6-1 with TRBJ2-5; tentatively, D is TRBD1 (6 bases). From germline, CDR1 is MNHNS and CDR2 SASEGT. CDR3 size: 13 residues. V was pared by 8 bases and J by 1 base, with 11 bases between. CDR3 in DNA: TGTGCCAGCGGTTCGGACAGCCAAGAGACCCAGTACTTC. Its protein product is CASGSDSQETQYF.

This sequence joins TRBV27 and TRBJ2-7; D remains ambiguous. This CDR3 is built from 14 residues. With 5 bases removed from V and 10 bases from J, the gap between germline ends came to 21 bases. CDR1 MNHEY and CDR2 SMNVEV come from the germline V gene (reference sequence). The CDR3: CASSMGQNQGAQYF. The CDR3, as DNA: TGTGCCAGCAGTATGGGCCAGAACCAAGGAGCCCAGTACTTC.

There are a few counts of this clonotype. The chain has TRBV24-1 and TRBJ2-3; unclear D gene. This CDR3 is built from 14 residues. The germline CDR1 and CDR2 sequences are KGHDR and SFDVKD. V was trimmed by 5 bases and J by 1 base, leaving 9 bases between them. Here the CDR3 reads CATSGQPRTDTQYF. Here the CDR3 DNA reads TGTGCCACCAGTGGCCAGCCGCGCACAGATACGCAGTATTTT.

This clonotype was seen just once. The chain uses TRBV7-9 and TRBJ2-7, with D maybe TRBD2 (5 bases). The J call may be incorrect, as the DNA end agrees better with TRBJ2-5. Germline values: CDR1 SEHNR, CDR2 FQNEAQ (reference sequence). The CDR3 covers 16 residues. DNA for the CDR3: TGTGCCAGCAGCTTAGCCGTTGGGCGGGCCAACGAGACCCAGTACTTC. It encodes CASSLAVGRANETQYF.

The genes are TRBV6-1 and TRBJ2-5, with TRBD2 as a possible D gene (6 bases). Germline CDR1 and CDR2: MNHNS and SASEGT. The CDR3 loop spans 17 amino acids. Trimming took off 7 bases at V and 3 bases at J, with 24 bases between the two ends. The CDR3 DNA follows: TGTGCCAGCAACCACCCACCCTTAAGACTAGTGAAAGAGACCCAGTACTTC. Translation: CASNHPPLRLVKETQYF.

This sequence joins TRBV20-1 and TRBJ2-5; 9 bases map to TRBD1. There are 17 residues in the CDR3. J was trimmed by 1 base and V by 2 bases; bases with no gene match: 11. Germline V gene data show CDR1 as DFQATT and CDR2 as SNEGSKA (reference sequence). CDR3 protein: CSARLLRDRVPQETQYF. In DNA, the CDR3 is TGCAGTGCTAGACTTCTCCGGGACAGGGTCCCCCAAGAGACCCAGTACTTC.

The J gene is TRBJ1-4, the V gene TRBV2; D unclear. V lost 3 bases and J lost 8, with 7 bases in between. CDR1 and CDR2 from the germline V gene are SNHLY and FYNNEI. The CDR3 totals 12 residues. The CDR3 nucleotides are TGTGCCAGCAGTGAGGGGTGGGAAAAACTGTTTTTT. Its translation: CASSEGWEKLFF.

This sequence joins TRBV7-6 and TRBJ2-3; TRBD1 aligns across 8 bases. The CDR3 length is 15 residues. Germline V gene lookup returns CDR1 SGHVS and CDR2 FNYEAQ. The ends lost 2 bases at V and 6 bases at J; junction bases unmatched: 7. CDR3 sequence: CASSLRQGTWDTQYF. CDR3 bases: TGTGCCAGCAGCTTAAGACAGGGGACATGGGATACGCAGTATTTT.

The V call is TRBV7-9, the J call TRBJ2-1; TRBD1 matches at 11 bases. This CDR3 region has 17 residues. The ends lost 5 bases at V and 7 bases at J; junction bases unmatched: 13. CDR1 and CDR2 (germline): SEHNR, FQNEAQ (reference sequence). The CDR3 coding sequence is TGTGCCAGCAGCCTATATGGGGGGACAGGGGGTAAAAATGAGCAGTTCTTC. Its translation: CASSLYGGTGGKNEQFF.

The gene calls are TRBV24-1 and TRBJ2-1; 14 nucleotides match TRBD2. Unmatched junction bases numbered 1, after V lost 2 bases and J lost 2 bases. CDR1 is KGHDR, CDR2 SFDVKD, per germline. The CDR3 sequence is 17 residues long. CDR3 coding DNA: TGTGCCACCAGTGATTGGACTAGCGGGAGGCCCTACAATGAGCAGTTCTTC. This codes for CATSDWTSGRPYNEQFF.

This chain connects TRBV5-1 to TRBJ1-6, with D possibly being TRBD1 (5 bases). V was pared by 1 base and J by 5 bases, with 7 bases between. The CDR3 loop spans 14 amino acids. The germline V gene has CDR1 SGHRS and CDR2 YFSETQ. CDR3 sequence reads: CASSLKGHNSPLHF. Written as DNA, the CDR3 is TGCGCCAGCAGCTTGAAGGGGCATAATTCACCCCTCCACTTT.

This clonotype appeared a few times. V is TRBV7-8 and J is TRBJ2-7, with D perhaps given as TRBD1 or TRBD2 (7 bases each). The CDR3 runs 17 residues. V lost 1 base, J lost 3 bases, and 19 bases lay in between. The germline CDR1 and CDR2 sequences are SGHVS and FQNEAQ. The CDR3 coding sequence is TGTGCCAGCAGCTTAGATAGGGCGGGGGACAGTAGCTACGAGCAGTACTTC. This gives the protein CASSLDRAGDSSYEQYF. Full variable domain (missing parts from reference TRBV7-8 and TRBJ2-7): GAGVSQSPRYKVAKRGQDVALRCDPISGHVSLFWYQQALGQGPEFLTYFQNEAQLDKSGLPSDRFFAERPEGSVSTLKIQRTQQEDSAVYLCASSLDRAGDSSYEQYFGPGTRLTVT.

This chain connects TRBV29-1 to TRBJ2-1, with D maybe TRBD1 (6 bases). The CDR3 is made up of 11 amino acids. Germline CDR1 and CDR2: SQVTM and ANQGSEA. Trimming pared 1 base from V and 11 bases from J, leaving 9 bases between. The CDR3 loop reads CSVEGQAKQFF. CDR3 in DNA: TGCAGCGTTGAAGGACAGGCGAAGCAGTTCTTC.

This clonotype was picked up one time. The chain is built from TRBV9 and TRBJ1-5; D ambiguous. Per germline, CDR1 SGDLS and CDR2 YYNGEE. CDR3 size: 15 residues. With 4 bases removed from V and 3 bases from J, the gap between germline ends came to 14 bases. CDR3 nucleotides: TGTGCCAGCAGCTCAGATGGGGTCACCAATCAGCCCCAGCATTTT. It encodes CASSSDGVTNQPQHF. Full variable domain (outside the CDR3, taken from reference TRBV9 and TRBJ1-5): DSGVTQTPKHLITATGQRVTLRCSPRSGDLSVYWYQQSLDQGLQFLIQYYNGEERAKGNILERFSAQQFPDLHSELNLSSLELGDSALYFCASSSDGVTNQPQHFGDGTRLSIL.

V gene TRBV24-1 combines with J gene TRBJ2-1; D is possibly TRBD2 (6 bases). V was clipped by 4 bases and J by 0 bases, with 9 bases between them. The CDR3 has 15 residues. Germline V CDR1 and CDR2: KGHDR, SFDVKD. CDR3 sequence reads: CATSELADSYNEQFF. The CDR3 DNA sequence: TGTGCCACCAGTGAGTTAGCGGACTCCTACAATGAGCAGTTCTTC.

The chain couples TRBV27 to TRBJ2-7, with D maybe TRBD2 (6 bases). Germline V gene lookup returns CDR1 MNHEY and CDR2 SMNVEV (reference sequence). The CDR3 totals 12 residues. With 5 bases removed from V and 9 bases from J, the gap between germline ends came to 14 bases. CDR3 region: CASSPGVGGQYF. The CDR3 DNA reads TGTGCCAGCAGTCCCGGGGTCGGGGGGCAGTACTTC.

A note on this clonotype: A junction end diverges from the germline sequence, so it may reflect a read error. The V and J genes are TRBV7-9 and TRBJ2-3; 10 nucleotides match TRBD2. The germline V gene has CDR1 SEHNR and CDR2 FQNEAQ (reference sequence). The CDR3 consists of 13 residues. The CDR3 sequence is CASSLAGADTRYF. For the CDR3, the DNA is TGTGCCAGCAGCCTAGCGGGAGCAGATACGCGGTATTTT.

J is TRBJ1-1 and V is TRBV7-9, with 7 bases fitting TRBD1. V was pared by 7 bases and J by 5 bases, with 7 bases of the junction left unmatched. This CDR3 spans 13 amino acids. CDR1 and CDR2 (germline): SEHNR, FQNEAQ (reference sequence). CDR3 residues: CASTPDRRTEAFF. The CDR3, as DNA: TGTGCCAGCACCCCGGACAGGAGGACTGAAGCTTTCTTT.

Note on this clonotype: The junction does not match germline at one end; this may be a read error. V is TRBV7-8 and J is TRBJ2-7; D is tentatively TRBD1 or TRBD2 (5 bases each). With the DNA end fitting TRBJ2-5 better, the J assignment may be wrong. The CDR3 has 14 amino acids. CDR1 is SGHVS and CDR2 is FQNEAQ in the germline V gene. CDR3: CARSLTGRGETQYF. DNA of the CDR3: TGTGCCCGCAGCTTAACGGGAAGGGGAGAGACCCAGTACTTC.

This clonotype was seen many times. The chain couples TRBV18 to TRBJ2-5; D may be TRBD2 (6 bases). V lost 0 bases and J lost 5, with 7 bases in between. Germline CDR1 is KGHSH and CDR2 is LQKENI. This CDR3 comprises 13 residues. The CDR3 bases are TGTGCCAGCTCACCACCAGGGAGGGAGACCCAGTACTTC. This encodes CASSPPGRETQYF.

This chain links TRBV25-1 with TRBJ2-7, with 7 bases identical to TRBD1. Germline V lookup: CDR1 MGHDK, CDR2 SYGVNS. The CDR3 has 14 amino acids. V lost 6 bases and J lost 7; bases outside the gene matches: 12. As DNA, the CDR3 is TGTGCCAGCAGCGACAGGGCTAGCTACGATGAGCAGTACTTC. Translating it yields CASSDRASYDEQYF.

In its sample, this clonotype was seen many times. The CDR3 DNA is TGCGCCAGCAGCCAAGGACTAGCGGGAGTATATGAGCAGTTCTTC. Its translation: CASSQGLAGVYEQFF. J is TRBJ2-1 and V is TRBV4-1; TRBD2 matches at 12 bases. The CDR3 totals 15 residues. From germline, CDR1 is MGHRA and CDR2 YSYEKL. The trim removed 1 base at V and 8 bases at J, leaving 3 bases unmatched.

The sample holds one count of this clonotype. This may arise from a read error, as a much more abundant clone is one base away. The chain recombines TRBV5-1 with TRBJ2-4, with D possibly matching TRBD2 (5 bases). The J call may be wrong; the DNA end is better matched by TRBJ2-5. Germline V lookup: CDR1 SGHRS, CDR2 YFSETQ. CDR3 length: 13 residues. CDR3 nucleotides: TGCGCCAGCCGAGGGTCAGCACAAGAGACCCAGTACTTC. Its protein product is CASRGSAQETQYF.

This sequence joins TRBV11-3 and TRBJ2-1; 7 nucleotides align to TRBD2. Trimming removed 4 bases from V and 6 bases from J; junction bases left unmatched: 15. This CDR3 has 17 amino acids. Germline assignment: CDR1 SGHNT and CDR2 YENEEA. CDR3 amino acids: CASSWSNGGRAFNEQFF. In DNA, the CDR3 is TGTGCCAGCAGCTGGTCCAATGGTGGGAGGGCCTTCAATGAGCAGTTCTTC.

V is TRBV5-1 and J is TRBJ2-7; TRBD2 is a possible D gene (6 bases). V was pared by 1 base and J by 7 bases, with 21 bases between. This CDR3 is built from 16 residues. CDR1 is SGHRS and CDR2 is YFSETQ in the germline V gene. Here the CDR3 reads CASSLFSGTPLGEQYF. In DNA form, the CDR3 reads TGCGCCAGCAGCTTGTTCTCCGGGACTCCCTTGGGTGAGCAGTACTTC.

This chain uses TRBV14 with TRBJ2-5; D unresolved. V was clipped by 2 bases and J by 3 bases, with 7 bases between them. The germline CDR1 and CDR2 sequences are SGHDN and FVKESK. The CDR3 runs to 13 residues. The CDR3 nucleotides are TGTGCCAGCAGCCAAAACTACAAAGAGACCCAGTACTTC. Translating gives CASSQNYKETQYF.